Listed below are T cell receptor beta chains from one sample, sequenced in a study of sequential checkpoint blockade in melanoma. TCRdb keeps only in-frame clones here, not all; method: immunoSEQ multiplex PCR. The sample lists around 22,000 clones; approximately 71% were seen once. The specimen was CD8+ T cells sorted from blood (inferred from file names), collected from a patient given nivolumab and ipilimumab in sequence. These receptors were obtained from a human donor with melanoma. Each CDR3 is given with its conserved first and last residue. The D gene is left open where the match is weak. Not all rows give a size; the values are once, few, many and, for expanded clones, a class.

j_gene: TRBJ2-2
abundance: NA
d_gene: NA
v_gene: TRBV5-5
CDR3nt: TGTGCCAGCAGCTTGTTGTCCCAGTACACCGGGGAGCTGTTTTTT
CDR3aa: CASSLLSQYTGELFF

j_gene: TRBJ1-1
abundance: NA
d_gene: NA
v_gene: TRBV7-6
CDR3nt: TGTGCCAGCAGCCCAACTGGGGGGGGCGGGCAAGCTTTCTTT
CDR3aa: CASSPTGGGGQAFF

j_gene: TRBJ2-7
abundance: NA
d_gene: TRBD1
v_gene: TRBV2
CDR3nt: TGTGCCAGCAGTGTAAGGGGGCAGGGGTCCTACGAGCAGTACTTC
CDR3aa: CASSVRGQGSYEQYF

j_gene: TRBJ2-3
abundance: few
d_gene: TRBD2
v_gene: TRBV5-1
CDR3nt: TGCGCCAGCAGCCTAGTCGGGGGGGGCACAGATACGCAGTATTTT
CDR3aa: CASSLVGGGTDTQYF

j_gene: TRBJ1-1
abundance: NA
d_gene: NA
v_gene: TRBV5-4
CDR3nt: TGTGCCAGCAGCCCGGAAGCAGGGTCTGGCACTGAAGCTTTCTTT
CDR3aa: CASSPEAGSGTEAFF

j_gene: TRBJ2-1
abundance: NA
d_gene: NA
v_gene: TRBV5-1
CDR3nt: TGCGCCAGCAGCTTAGGACATATGCAGTTCTTC
CDR3aa: CASSLGHMQFF

j_gene: TRBJ2-1
abundance: NA
d_gene: NA
v_gene: TRBV7-2
CDR3nt: TGTGCCAGCAGCTTAGGGGCCTGGAATGAGCAGTTCTTC
CDR3aa: CASSLGAWNEQFF

j_gene: TRBJ1-2
abundance: NA
d_gene: TRBD1
v_gene: TRBV6-6
CDR3nt: TGTGCCAGCAGGCAAACAGGGGGACCAAACTATGGCTACACCTTC
CDR3aa: CASRQTGGPNYGYTF

j_gene: TRBJ2-7
abundance: NA
d_gene: NA
v_gene: TRBV18
CDR3nt: TGTGCCAGCTCCCCTAGGCAGGGGAAAAGCTCCTACGAGCAGTACTTC
CDR3aa: CASSPRQGKSSYEQYF

j_gene: TRBJ2-1
abundance: NA
d_gene: TRBD2
v_gene: TRBV28
CDR3nt: TGTGCCAGCAGTCCCCGACTAGCGGGCCCCTACAATGAGCAGTTCTTC
CDR3aa: CASSPRLAGPYNEQFF

j_gene: TRBJ2-5
abundance: NA
d_gene: NA
v_gene: TRBV5-6
CDR3nt: TGTGCCAGCAGCTTCGCTAGTTTTTCCACAGAGACCCAGTACTTC
CDR3aa: CASSFASFSTETQYF

j_gene: TRBJ1-2
abundance: NA
d_gene: NA
v_gene: TRBV7-9
CDR3nt: TGTGCCAGCAGCGGAGAGGGTTTTAACTATGGCTACACCTTC
CDR3aa: CASSGEGFNYGYTF

j_gene: TRBJ1-1
abundance: once
d_gene: NA
v_gene: TRBV7-9
CDR3nt: TGTGCCAGCGGGCTCACATATGGGACTGAAGCTTTCTTT
CDR3aa: CASGLTYGTEAFF

j_gene: TRBJ1-2
abundance: NA
d_gene: TRBD1
v_gene: TRBV7-9
CDR3nt: TGTGCCAGCAGCTTAGCACCACAGGGGCTTGGCTACACCTTC
CDR3aa: CASSLAPQGLGYTF

j_gene: TRBJ2-7
abundance: once
d_gene: TRBD1
v_gene: TRBV4-2
CDR3nt: TGTGCCAGCAGCCAAGCAGGACAGGGCCACGAGCAGTACTTC
CDR3aa: CASSQAGQGHEQYF

j_gene: TRBJ2-7
abundance: few
d_gene: TRBD1
v_gene: TRBV4-2
CDR3nt: TGTGCCAGCAGCTTGGGACAGGCCCGCGAGCAGTACTTC
CDR3aa: CASSLGQAREQYF

j_gene: TRBJ2-7
abundance: NA
d_gene: TRBD1
v_gene: TRBV19
CDR3nt: TGTGCCAGTAGTATGATACCGGGACAGGGGGCCCCCTACGAGCAGTACTTC
CDR3aa: CASSMIPGQGAPYEQYF

j_gene: TRBJ1-1
abundance: few
d_gene: NA
v_gene: TRBV14
CDR3nt: TGTGCCAGCAGCCAAGGCAGGGGACTGAACACTGAAGCTTTCTTT
CDR3aa: CASSQGRGLNTEAFF

j_gene: TRBJ2-3
abundance: NA
d_gene: TRBD2
v_gene: TRBV7-6
CDR3nt: TGTGCCAGCAGCTTTAGCGGGGGGGTGGCAGATACGCAGTATTTT
CDR3aa: CASSFSGGVADTQYF

j_gene: TRBJ2-7
abundance: NA
d_gene: NA
v_gene: TRBV6-5
CDR3nt: TGTGCCAGCAGCGCTGGGGGGGCGATAGACGAGCAGTACTTC
CDR3aa: CASSAGGAIDEQYF

j_gene: TRBJ1-2
abundance: once
d_gene: TRBD1
v_gene: TRBV9
CDR3nt: TGTGCCAGCAGCGTCGGGGACAGCTCGTCTAACTATGGCTACACCTTC
CDR3aa: CASSVGDSSSNYGYTF

j_gene: TRBJ2-2
abundance: NA
d_gene: TRBD2
v_gene: TRBV15
CDR3nt: TGTGCCACCAGCAGTAAACCGGGACTAGGCGTCACCGGGGAGCTGTTTTTT
CDR3aa: CATSSKPGLGVTGELFF

j_gene: TRBJ1-2
abundance: NA
d_gene: TRBD1
v_gene: TRBV7-9
CDR3nt: TGTGCCAGCAGCTCTCGAACAGGGGGCGGCTATGGCTACACCTTC
CDR3aa: CASSSRTGGGYGYTF

j_gene: TRBJ1-6
abundance: NA
d_gene: TRBD1
v_gene: TRBV5-6
CDR3nt: TGTGCCAGCAGACAGGGGCGCAATTCACCCCTCCACTTT
CDR3aa: CASRQGRNSPLHF

j_gene: TRBJ1-1
abundance: NA
d_gene: NA
v_gene: TRBV6-1
CDR3nt: TGTGCCAGCCCCAACAGGCTCTCAGCTTTCTTT
CDR3aa: CASPNRLSAFF

j_gene: TRBJ1-1
abundance: NA
d_gene: NA
v_gene: TRBV5-1
CDR3nt: TGCGCCAGCAGCTTGGATCCCCCAGAAGCTTTCTTT
CDR3aa: CASSLDPPEAFF

j_gene: TRBJ1-1
abundance: few
d_gene: NA
v_gene: TRBV19
CDR3nt: TGTGCCAGTAGTATAGGGGGCAACACTGAAGCTTTCTTT
CDR3aa: CASSIGGNTEAFF

j_gene: TRBJ1-2
abundance: NA
d_gene: NA
v_gene: TRBV27
CDR3nt: TGTGCCAGCAGTTTGAGGGGGACCCATGGCTACACCTTC
CDR3aa: CASSLRGTHGYTF

j_gene: TRBJ1-2
abundance: NA
d_gene: NA
v_gene: TRBV9
CDR3nt: TGTGCCAGCAGCGTATTAGGAGTACAATATGGCTACACCTTC
CDR3aa: CASSVLGVQYGYTF

j_gene: TRBJ2-7
abundance: NA
d_gene: NA
v_gene: TRBV5-4
CDR3nt: TGTGCCAGCAGCCATCTTCTAGCGAGTACCTACGAGCAGTACTTC
CDR3aa: CASSHLLASTYEQYF

j_gene: TRBJ2-1
abundance: once
d_gene: NA
v_gene: TRBV5-6
CDR3nt: TGTGCCAGCAGCCGGGACTTTAGCGTTAGCAATGAGCAGTTCTTC
CDR3aa: CASSRDFSVSNEQFF

j_gene: TRBJ2-3
abundance: NA
d_gene: NA
v_gene: TRBV15
CDR3nt: TGTGCCACCAGCAGAGGAATGACTGCAGATACGCAGTATTTT
CDR3aa: CATSRGMTADTQYF

j_gene: TRBJ1-6
abundance: NA
d_gene: NA
v_gene: TRBV28
CDR3nt: TGTGCCAGCATCTTCGGTAGCTCCTATAATTCACCCCTCCACTTT
CDR3aa: CASIFGSSYNSPLHF

j_gene: TRBJ2-5
abundance: NA
d_gene: TRBD2
v_gene: TRBV10-3
CDR3nt: TGTGCCATCAGCCGAACTACTAGCGGGGGGCAAGAGACCCAGTACTTC
CDR3aa: CAISRTTSGGQETQYF

j_gene: TRBJ2-7
abundance: NA
d_gene: NA
v_gene: TRBV6-1
CDR3nt: TGTGCCAGCAGTTTAAAAGGGGCCACCTACGAGCAGTACTTC
CDR3aa: CASSLKGATYEQYF

j_gene: TRBJ1-2
abundance: NA
d_gene: TRBD1
v_gene: TRBV6-6
CDR3nt: TGTGCCAGCAGTTCTACAGGGGTCGGCGGCTACACCTTC
CDR3aa: CASSSTGVGGYTF

j_gene: TRBJ2-1
abundance: NA
d_gene: NA
v_gene: TRBV4-2
CDR3nt: TGTGCCAGCAGCCAAGTGGGGGGTTTCAATGAGCAGTTCTTC
CDR3aa: CASSQVGGFNEQFF

j_gene: TRBJ1-2
abundance: NA
d_gene: NA
v_gene: TRBV5-6
CDR3nt: TGTGCCAGCAGCGCTATAGAGGGCTACACCTTC
CDR3aa: CASSAIEGYTF

j_gene: TRBJ2-1
abundance: NA
d_gene: TRBD1
v_gene: TRBV6-6
CDR3nt: TGTGCCAGCACAGGGGGCAATGAGCAGTTCTTC
CDR3aa: CASTGGNEQFF

j_gene: TRBJ2-1
abundance: NA
d_gene: TRBD1
v_gene: TRBV2
CDR3nt: TGTGCCTCTGGGACAGTCTCCTACAATGAGCAGTTCTTC
CDR3aa: CASGTVSYNEQFF

j_gene: TRBJ2-3
abundance: NA
d_gene: NA
v_gene: TRBV27
CDR3nt: TGTGCCAGCAGTTTATCTCCGGTCACAGATACGCAGTATTTT
CDR3aa: CASSLSPVTDTQYF

j_gene: TRBJ1-2
abundance: few
d_gene: NA
v_gene: TRBV7-6
CDR3nt: TGTGCCAGCAGCTTAGAGCGTAACTATGGCTACACCTTC
CDR3aa: CASSLERNYGYTF

j_gene: TRBJ2-5
abundance: few
d_gene: NA
v_gene: TRBV5-4
CDR3nt: TGTGCCAGCAGCTTGTATAGGGGATACCTCAAAGAGACCCAGTACTTC
CDR3aa: CASSLYRGYLKETQYF

j_gene: TRBJ2-2
abundance: NA
d_gene: NA
v_gene: TRBV7-9
CDR3nt: TGTGCCAGCAGCCAAAGGCCGGGACAGAACACCGGGGAGCTGTTTTTT
CDR3aa: CASSQRPGQNTGELFF

j_gene: TRBJ2-7
abundance: NA
d_gene: NA
v_gene: TRBV7-9
CDR3nt: TGTGCCAGCAGCATAAGGGGGAACGAGCAGTACTTC
CDR3aa: CASSIRGNEQYF

j_gene: TRBJ2-2
abundance: NA
d_gene: NA
v_gene: TRBV9
CDR3nt: TGTGCCAGTCGGGGGTTGACCGGGGAGCTGTTTTTT
CDR3aa: CASRGLTGELFF

j_gene: TRBJ2-3
abundance: NA
d_gene: TRBD2
v_gene: TRBV5-4
CDR3nt: TGTGCCAGCAGTGGAGGGCTAGCGGGGCCGGCAGATACGCAGTATTTT
CDR3aa: CASSGGLAGPADTQYF

j_gene: TRBJ2-1
abundance: few
d_gene: NA
v_gene: TRBV29-1
CDR3nt: TGCAGCGTTGGTAGGACAGGGAGGGGAAACAATGAGCAGTTCTTC
CDR3aa: CSVGRTGRGNNEQFF